The T cell receptor (beta chain) described here comes from a study of T-cell reconstitution after alpha-beta-depleted transplantation in children. Study-wide results and limits: As was reported, about two months after transplant, alpha-beta T cells came from several hundred expanded graft clones. Fresh T-cell production supplied most of the T-cell counts and diversity seen one year after transplant.

This clonotype was counted ten times or more. What it binds is not known. A TCRbeta library incorporating unique molecular identifiers was prepared. TCRdb used MiXCR to reprocess the PCR reads, holding one entry per CDR3 protein. The table lists roughly 280,000 distinct CDR3 sequences, under 14% of them singletons. The V end was cut by 6 bases, the J end by 13 bases, with 7 bases between. The germline gives CDR1 DFQATT, CDR2 SNEGSKA (reference sequence). The CDR3 sequence is 8 residues long. Sequenced material: peripheral blood, taken 180 days after TCRalphabeta/CD19-depleted stem cell transplant. The TCR comes from a male patient under 10 years old who had a stem cell transplant for chronic granulomatous disease, so the T cells may come from the graft donor. The gene calls are TRBV20-1 and TRBJ2-4; possible D gene TRBD1, 6 bases. Here the CDR3 reads CSAGQQYF. CDR3 nucleotides: TGCAGTGCGGGACAACAGTACTTC.